What follows are 17 T cell receptor beta chains derived from one specimen sequenced in a study of identical twins. TCRdb passed the 5' RACE reads through MiXCR, listing each CDR3 protein once. The sample consists of 1.5 million to 2 million distinct CDR3 sequences, less than 40% of them appearing once. Sequenced material: cord blood. The receptors come from a newborn girl in good health.

In its sample, this clonotype was seen a few times. The V and J genes are TRBV28 and TRBJ1-5; D remains ambiguous. The V and J ends lost 8 bases and 0 bases respectively, with 5 bases between them. Germline V CDR1 and CDR2: MDHEN, SYDVKM. The length of the CDR3 is 12 residues. The CDR3 bases are TGTGCCAGCGGATCTAGCAATCAGCCCCAGCATTTT. This codes for CASGSSNQPQHF.

This clonotype turned up a few times. J is TRBJ1-4 and V is TRBV3-1; TRBD1 agrees at 8 bases. The V gene end was trimmed by 3 bases and the J gene end by 3 bases; junction bases not matched to a gene: 3. CDR1 and CDR2 (germline): LGHDT, YNNKEL (reference sequence). The CDR3 extends over 15 amino acids. DNA for the CDR3: TGTGCCAGCAGCCATCCACAGGGGGCTAATGAAAAACTGTTTTTT. Protein: CASSHPQGANEKLFF. The full variable domain, in which reference TRBV3-1 and TRBJ1-4 provide the parts outside the CDR3, is DTAVSQTPKYLVTQMGNDKSIKCEQNLGHDTMYWYKQDSKKFLKIMFSYNNKELIINETVPNRFSPKSPDKAHLNLHINSLELGDSAVYFCASSHPQGANEKLFFGSGTQLSVL.

This rearrangement joins TRBV24-1 to TRBJ2-3, with 8 bases that match TRBD1. J lost 3 bases, V lost 4 bases, and 8 bases had no gene match. This CDR3 spans 16 amino acids. CDR1 KGHDR and CDR2 SFDVKD come from the germline V gene. CDR3 amino acids: CATSEAGQGLTDTQYF. CDR3 sequence (DNA): TGTGCCACCAGTGAAGCAGGACAGGGTCTTACAGATACGCAGTATTTT.

The chain recombines TRBV18 with TRBJ2-7; the D gene is possibly TRBD2 (5 bases). Trimming left V 4 bases short and J 0 bases short, with 16 bases between. CDR1 is KGHSH, CDR2 LQKENI, per germline. This CDR3 is built from 16 residues. CDR3 in amino acids: CASSRKISGSSYEQYF. CDR3 coding DNA: TGTGCCAGCTCACGAAAAATCTCGGGGAGCTCCTACGAGCAGTACTTC.

The sample holds a few counts of this clonotype. The CDR3 DNA reads as TGTGCCAGCAGTTTTAACAGGGGGGCCACAGATACGCAGTATTTT. It encodes CASSFNRGATDTQYF. The gene calls are TRBV28 and TRBJ2-3; 8 nucleotides line up with TRBD1. Germline V gene data show CDR1 as MDHEN and CDR2 as SYDVKM. With 3 bases clipped from V and 2 bases from J, the junction kept 4 bases outside the gene matches. The CDR3 length is 15 residues.

In regard to this clonotype: At one boundary the junction diverges from the germline segment, which might be a read error. This rearrangement joins TRBV3-1 to TRBJ1-2, with D possibly TRBD1 on 6 matching bases. There are 12 residues in the CDR3. Looked up from germline, CDR1 is LGHDT and CDR2 is YNNKEL (reference sequence). CDR3 in DNA: TGTGCCAGCAGCCCGGACAGTGGGGGCTACATCTTC. Amino acid sequence: CASSPDSGGYIF.

This chain joins TRBV3-1 and TRBJ2-1; TRBD2 aligns across 8 bases. The germline gives CDR1 LGHDT, CDR2 YNNKEL (reference sequence). The J segment lost 0 bases and the V segment lost 0 bases, leaving 10 bases of the junction unmatched. The CDR3 is 19 amino acids. CDR3 sequence (DNA): TGTGCCAGCAGCCAAGATCCCCTTACTAGCGGTAGCTCCTACAATGAGCAGTTCTTC. Translating it yields CASSQDPLTSGSSYNEQFF.

The chain employs TRBV5-1 and TRBJ2-1, with 8 bases matching TRBD1. CDR3 length: 16 residues. J gave up 8 bases and V 2 bases, and 12 bases lay outside the gene matches. Germline assignment: CDR1 SGHRS and CDR2 YFSETQ. The CDR3 DNA reads TGCGCCAGCAGCTTTAGAGGAACAGGGGGTAGAGATGAGCAGTTCTTC. Amino acids: CASSFRGTGGRDEQFF.

A few counts support this clonotype. V and J are TRBV11-2 and TRBJ1-6; D perhaps matches TRBD1 (5 bases). V shed 5 bases and J shed 8 bases, with 19 bases lying between them. The CDR3 is 16 amino acids. Germline CDR1 is SGHAT and CDR2 is FQNNGV. Here the CDR3 reads CASSARIGQGDSPLHF. The CDR3 DNA reads TGTGCCAGCAGCGCCAGGATAGGACAAGGGGATTCACCCCTCCACTTT. The whole variable domain, remainder taken from reference TRBV11-2 and TRBJ1-6, is EAGVAQSPRYKIIEKRQSVAFWCNPISGHATLYWYQQILGQGPKLLIQFQNNGVVDDSQLPKDRFSAERLKGVDSTLKIQPAKLEDSAVYLCASSARIGQGDSPLHFGNGTRLTVT.

This chain uses TRBV20-1 with TRBJ1-2; perhaps TRBD1 as D (5 bases). Trimming took off 2 bases at V and 3 bases at J, with 10 bases between the two ends. This CDR3 spans 13 amino acids. From germline, CDR1 is DFQATT and CDR2 SNEGSKA (reference sequence). CDR3 region: CSARRGSYYGYTF. The CDR3 DNA sequence: TGCAGTGCTAGAAGGGGCAGTTACTATGGCTACACCTTC.

The chain employs TRBV24-1 and TRBJ2-4, with TRBD2 as a possible D gene (6 bases). Trimming stripped 0 bases from V and 11 bases from J, with 10 bases between. The CDR3 totals 13 residues. Per germline, CDR1 KGHDR and CDR2 SFDVKD. The CDR3 region is CATSDLAGRFQYF. CDR3 nucleotide sequence: TGTGCCACCAGTGATTTGGCGGGACGGTTTCAGTACTTC.

The chain employs TRBV20-1 and TRBJ2-7; D possibly uses TRBD1 or TRBD2 (6 bases each). The V end was cut by 4 bases, the J end by 3 bases, with 10 bases between. CDR3 length equals 12 residues. The germline gives CDR1 DFQATT, CDR2 SNEGSKA (reference sequence). CDR3 loop: CSATQGGYEQYF. DNA for the CDR3: TGCAGTGCTACACAGGGAGGCTACGAGCAGTACTTC.

This clonotype has more than one count but fewer than ten. The chain recombines TRBV27 with TRBJ2-7; 11 bases are a match to TRBD2. This CDR3 contains 16 residues. The V gene end was trimmed by 5 bases and the J gene end by 5 bases; junction bases not matched to a gene: 11. CDR1 is MNHEY, CDR2 SMNVEV, per germline (reference sequence). DNA of the CDR3: TGTGCCAGCAGTCCCCTCACTAGCGGGAGTTTCCACGAGCAGTACTTC. Translated: CASSPLTSGSFHEQYF.

This clonotype appeared a few times. The chain is built from TRBV5-6 and TRBJ2-7; the D gene is possibly TRBD1 (5 bases). The CDR3 sequence is 14 residues long. The germline V gene has CDR1 SGHDT and CDR2 YYEEEE. V lost 1 base, J lost 4 bases, and 12 bases lay in between. The CDR3 bases are TGTGCCAGCAGCTTGTCGACAGTCTTTTACGAGCAGTACTTC. Its translation: CASSLSTVFYEQYF.

This clonotype has only a few counts. V usage is TRBV21-1 and J usage is TRBJ2-1. TRBV21-1 is designated a pseudogene. The CDR3 is 11 residues long. CDR3 residues: CAREAYNEQFF. The CDR3 coding sequence is TGTGCCCGAGAGGCCTACAATGAGCAGTTCTTC.

This clonotype was recorded a few times. The J gene is TRBJ1-5, the V gene TRBV21-1; the table names TRBD1, a call not compared with the DNA. TRBV21-1 corresponds to a pseudogene. This CDR3 comprises 16 residues. The DNA of the CDR3 is TGTGCCAGCAGCAAATGTGGGACAGGGGGCAATCAGCCCCAGCATTTT. This encodes CASSKCGTGGNQPQHF.

V usage is TRBV28 and J usage is TRBJ2-6; a possible D gene is TRBD2 (5 bases). V was cut by 2 bases and J by 1 base, with 21 bases left in between. This CDR3 has 20 residues. CDR1 and CDR2 (germline): MDHEN, SYDVKM. In DNA, the CDR3 is TGTGCCAGCAGTTTAACCCGACAAACTAGGAGTCTTTCTGGGGCCAACGTCCTGACTTTC. It yields the protein CASSLTRQTRSLSGANVLTF.